A selection of T cell receptor beta chains follows, all from one sample in a study of shared clonotypes between healthy human individuals. Libraries were prepared by immunoSEQ multiplex PCR; TCRdb keeps only in-frame clonotypes and omits some of them. The table includes hundreds of thousands of clones, approximately 74% detected once. Sequencing was performed on memory CD4+ T cells sorted from blood. These receptors came from a young man in good health. Both conserved end residues are trimmed from each CDR3. The D gene is left open where the match is weak.

NA	TRBJ2-1	TRBV5-6	ASSRGWSYNEQF
NA	TRBJ1-4	TRBV6-1	ASRMGHSCF
NA	TRBJ1-1	TRBV28	ASSQKNLGRLNTEAF
NA	TRBJ2-2	TRBV18	ASSLRQQGSRNTGELF
TRBD1	TRBJ2-3	TRBV7-2	ASLQGGSADTQY
TRBD2	TRBJ2-7	TRBV27	ASSLKFSGTYEQY
TRBD1	TRBJ2-1	TRBV9	ASSEQGDNEQF
TRBD1	TRBJ2-7	TRBV29-1	SVTTSGGAFGEQY
TRBD1	TRBJ1-3	TRBV7-9	ASSPDRGRRNTIY
TRBD2	TRBJ2-7	TRBV2	ASRLAGVSEQY
TRBD2	TRBJ2-3	TRBV5-1	ASCSSGRVEDTQY
TRBD2	TRBJ2-3	TRBV14	ASSRRRTSSADTQY
NA	TRBJ2-5	TRBV5-1	ASSLGGGGAQETQY
NA	TRBJ1-4	TRBV6-1	ASSDWDEKLF
NA	TRBJ2-3	TRBV9	ASSGHGLIGTDTQY
NA	TRBJ2-3	TRBV25-1	ASSPQGYADTQY
NA	TRBJ1-5	TRBV7-8	ASSLSMNARNQPQH
NA	TRBJ2-7	TRBV5-4	ASSSRQDAYEQY
NA	TRBJ2-7	TRBV28	ASRAGTRYEQY
NA	TRBJ2-3	TRBV14	ASSPGVTDTQY
TRBD1	TRBJ1-1	TRBV28	ASSLRDRDAEAF
TRBD2	TRBJ2-2	TRBV10-2	ASSIASGMNTGELF
NA	TRBJ2-5	TRBV30	AWSHQGFQETQY
TRBD1	TRBJ2-7	TRBV5-6	ASSSWTGSTYEQY
TRBD1	TRBJ1-5	TRBV30	AWSVQRDSIAIKPQH
TRBD1	TRBJ1-1	TRBV7-2	ASSSTGPVNTEAF
NA	TRBJ1-2	TRBV5-4	ASSLDQNGYT
NA	TRBJ2-7	TRBV7-8	ASSPRQVVYEQY
TRBD1	TRBJ2-1	TRBV11-2	ASSTTGGDYNEQF
NA	TRBJ1-2	TRBV7-8	ASSFDRFQGYT
NA	TRBJ1-2	TRBV6-1	ASKRDASNYGYT
NA	TRBJ1-5	TRBV27	ASRDAGGLEPQH
NA	TRBJ1-1	TRBV5-4	ASSRASGGLVFTEAF
NA	TRBJ1-2	TRBV6-1	ASEGDRYGSYGYT
NA	TRBJ2-7	TRBV10-2	ASSKIIGSSYEQY
NA	TRBJ2-2	TRBV5-1	ASSSGRSELF
NA	TRBJ2-7	TRBV2	ASSEIQGSPYEQY
TRBD1	TRBJ2-1	TRBV5-1	ASSLSLDRGQNEQF
NA	TRBJ2-1	TRBV18	ASSSLAQHEQF
TRBD2	TRBJ2-1	TRBV19	ASRPTSGRAGAYNEQF
NA	TRBJ2-7	TRBV6-5	ASRDSSYEQY
NA	TRBJ2-1	TRBV29-1	SVGVDTVEQF
TRBD2	TRBJ2-3	TRBV5-4	ASSSGLAGVLDTQY
NA	TRBJ2-7	TRBV5-4	ASSLSDAAYEQY
NA	TRBJ2-7	TRBV29-1	SVGEYEQY
TRBD2	TRBJ2-7	TRBV28	ASSLRGGPSYEQY
NA	TRBJ2-1	TRBV7-9	ASSSAGFNEQF
TRBD2	TRBJ2-1	TRBV5-1	ASSLFSGSNGEQF
NA	TRBJ2-5	TRBV5-1	ASSPRAGLQETQY
NA	TRBJ2-5	TRBV29-1	SVKRFSGETQY
NA	TRBJ2-1	TRBV5-1	ASSQDSYNEQF
TRBD1	TRBJ2-1	TRBV7-9	ASSLLTGTGYTYNEQF
TRBD2	TRBJ2-2	TRBV7-6	ASSLSSSGSGLSGELF
NA	TRBJ2-5	TRBV10-2	ASSEPGTWAY
NA	TRBJ1-1	TRBV6-1	ASGPNTEAF
NA	TRBJ2-3	TRBV5-1	ASSLGGVEDTQY
TRBD1	TRBJ2-5	TRBV5-4	ASSIGVGDRETQY
NA	TRBJ2-2	TRBV4-1	ASSRREPGELF
NA	TRBJ2-2	TRBV2	ASSELRNGELF
NA	TRBJ2-2	TRBV5-1	ASSLQVQNTGELF